This T cell receptor (beta chain) was captured in a study of control samples from healthy donors and cancer patients. TCRdb keeps only in-frame clones here, not all; method: immunoSEQ multiplex PCR. The sample has around 80,000 clones, 87% seen once; the top ten hold roughly 20%. The sequenced material came from blood. This receptor was obtained from a man aged 50 to 60 in good health.

CDR3 nucleotides: TGTGCCAGCAGCTTGGGGGGGAATGTTCCGGGGCACAAACCGAACACTGAAGCTTTCTTT. Protein: CASSLGGNVPGHKPNTEAFF. The chain links TRBV11-3 to TRBJ1-1; D is possibly TRBD1 (5 bases). This CDR3 comprises 20 residues. Trimming removed 3 bases at V and 1 base at J, with 27 bases between. Germline V gives CDR1 SGHNT, CDR2 YENEEA.